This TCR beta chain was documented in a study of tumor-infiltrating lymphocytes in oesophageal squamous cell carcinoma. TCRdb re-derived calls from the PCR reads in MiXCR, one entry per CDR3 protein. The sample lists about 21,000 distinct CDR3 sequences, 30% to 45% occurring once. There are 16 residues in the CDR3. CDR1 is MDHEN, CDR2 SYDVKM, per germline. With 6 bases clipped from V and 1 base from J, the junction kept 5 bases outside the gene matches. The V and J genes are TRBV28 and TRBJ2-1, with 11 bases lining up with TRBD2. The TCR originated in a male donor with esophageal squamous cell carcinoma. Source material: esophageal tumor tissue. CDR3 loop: CASSSTSGNSYNEQFF. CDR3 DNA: TGTGCCAGCAGCTCGACTAGCGGGAATTCCTACAATGAGCAGTTCTTC.